The 4 T cell receptor beta chains below come from one sample, sequenced in a study of blood T cell repertoires in COVID-19. Clones were read by immunoSEQ multiplex PCR, and TCRdb kept only the in-frame ones, dropping some. The table lists approximately 280,000 clones, approximately 90% of them singletons, with approximately 4.2% in the top ten. The source material was peripheral blood. The receptors were gathered from a man aged 35 to 55 with acute or convalescent COVID-19.

This chain uses TRBV30 with TRBJ1-6, with D possibly being TRBD1 (5 bases). Germline V gives CDR1 GTSNPN, CDR2 SVGIG (reference sequence). Trimming took off 4 bases at V and 10 bases at J, with 11 bases between the two ends. The length of the CDR3 is 12 residues. The CDR3 sequence: CAWTRELSPLHF. CDR3 in DNA: TGTGCCTGGACCAGGGAACTATCACCCCTCCACTTT.

J is TRBJ2-2 and V is TRBV12-3 or TRBV12-4; the D is unclear. The CDR3 contains 12 residues. Trimming removed 5 bases at V and 4 bases at J, with 5 bases between. CDR3 sequence: CASSQFTGELFF. In DNA form, the CDR3 reads TGTGCCAGCAGTCAGTTCACCGGGGAGCTGTTTTTT.

This chain joins TRBV30 and TRBJ1-6, with D hard to call. Germline V lookup: CDR1 GTSNPN, CDR2 SVGIG (reference sequence). V was pared by 0 bases and J by 7 bases, with 7 bases between. CDR3 length: 13 residues. Written as DNA, the CDR3 is TGTGCCTGGAGTGTATGGAGGAATTCACCCCTCCACTTT. This codes for CAWSVWRNSPLHF. The full variable domain, its missing parts supplied by reference TRBV30 and TRBJ1-6, is SQTIHQWPATLVQPVGSPLSLECTVEGTSNPNLYWYRQAAGRGLQLLFYSVGIGQISSEVPQNLSASRPQDRQFILSSKKLLLSDSGFYLCAWSVWRNSPLHFGNGTRLTVT.

As regards this clone: The germline gene is not matched at one end of the junction; a read error may be the cause. V is TRBV6-5 and J is TRBJ1-3, with D tentatively TRBD1 (6 bases). CDR3 length equals 16 residues. The germline V gene has CDR1 MNHEY and CDR2 SVGAGI. In nucleotides, the CDR3 is TGTGCCAGCAGCTACTCAACAGGGATCTCTGGAAACACCATATATTTT. This sequence encodes CASSYSTGISGNTIYF.